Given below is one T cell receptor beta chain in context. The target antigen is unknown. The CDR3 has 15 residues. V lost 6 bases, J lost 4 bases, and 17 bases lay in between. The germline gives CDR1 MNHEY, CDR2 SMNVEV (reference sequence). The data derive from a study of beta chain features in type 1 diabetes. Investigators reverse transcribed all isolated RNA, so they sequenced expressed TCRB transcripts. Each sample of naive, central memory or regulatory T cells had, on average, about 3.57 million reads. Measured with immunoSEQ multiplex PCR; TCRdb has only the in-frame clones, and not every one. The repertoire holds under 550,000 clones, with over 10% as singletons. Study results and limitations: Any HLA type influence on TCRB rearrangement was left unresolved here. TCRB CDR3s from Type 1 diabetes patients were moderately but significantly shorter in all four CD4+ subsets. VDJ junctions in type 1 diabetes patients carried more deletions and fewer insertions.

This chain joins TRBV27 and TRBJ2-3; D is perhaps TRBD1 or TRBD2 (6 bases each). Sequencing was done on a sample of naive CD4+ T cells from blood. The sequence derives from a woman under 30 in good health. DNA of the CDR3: TGTGCCAGCAGGAGAGGGTTCGGGGGCCCAGATACGCAGTATTTT. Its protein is CASRRGFGGPDTQYF.